A single sample is the source of the 32 T cell receptor beta chains below, sequenced in a study of T cell responses to AZD1222 COVID-19 vaccine (dated by TCRdb to about 2021). According to the study, the label for this sample's time point signals: about 28 days (+/-7) after the second vaccine dose. Per the publication, the treatment or condition label means: meningococcal conjugate vaccine given as trial control. The library was prepared using the immunoSEQ multiplex PCR assay. In its TCRdb copy, this immuneACCESS table keeps in-frame sequences only and misses some clones. Where compared with another copy, unresolved V genes explain less than half of these, and the others have no known cause. For this sample there are around 140,000 clones; around 85% appear just once. The ten largest account for 7.9% of the sample. The specimen comprised peripheral blood, sampled 28 days after the second dose of the MenACWY control vaccine. Source of these receptors: an adult who received the MenACWY meningococcal vaccine as a control.

The rearrangement links TRBV2 to TRBJ2-2; no definite D call. The germline V and J ends were trimmed by 6 bases and 8 bases, with 10 bases remaining between them. CDR1 SNHLY and CDR2 FYNNEI come from the germline V gene. The CDR3 is made up of 12 amino acids. CDR3 coding DNA: TGTGCCAGCAGCTTGGCCCTGGGGGAGCTGTTTTTT. The encoded protein is CASSLALGELFF.

This chain links TRBV2 with TRBJ1-1; TRBD1 matches at 9 bases. The CDR3 is 14 residues long. With V trimmed by 6 bases and J by 5 bases, 7 bases remained unmatched. Germline V gives CDR1 SNHLY, CDR2 FYNNEI. Here the CDR3 DNA reads TGTGCCAGCAGGGGGGACAGGGAAGGAACTGAAGCTTTCTTT. Translated, it gives CASRGDREGTEAFF.

The chain links TRBV9 to TRBJ1-1, with no clear D. The V gene's germline CDR1 is SGDLS and CDR2 YYNGEE. V was trimmed by 2 bases and J by 5 bases, leaving 13 bases between them. The CDR3 runs to 14 residues. CDR3 nucleotides: TGTGCCAGCAGCGTTCTAGGTGGTGGTACTGAAGCTTTCTTT. Translating gives CASSVLGGGTEAFF.

The chain employs TRBV9 and TRBJ1-6, with D possibly TRBD1 on 5 matching bases. This CDR3 has 17 amino acids. V shed 4 bases and J shed 7 bases, with 21 bases lying between them. Germline V gene sequence: CDR1 SGDLS, CDR2 YYNGEE. This CDR3 is CASSPSATAAMNSPLHF. In DNA form, the CDR3 reads TGTGCCAGCAGCCCCTCCGCGACAGCCGCTATGAATTCACCCCTCCACTTT. Based on the CDR3 plus reference TRBV9 and TRBJ1-6, the full variable domain is DSGVTQTPKHLITATGQRVTLRCSPRSGDLSVYWYQQSLDQGLQFLIQYYNGEERAKGNILERFSAQQFPDLHSELNLSSLELGDSALYFCASSPSATAAMNSPLHFGNGTRLTVT.

This clone was recorded a few times. The chain uses TRBV10-1 and TRBJ1-2, with D possibly being TRBD1 (5 bases). Germline V gene sequence: CDR1 WNHNN, CDR2 SYGVQD (reference sequence). This CDR3 has 9 residues. Trimming pared 4 bases from V and 14 bases from J, leaving 8 bases between. In DNA, the CDR3 is TGCGCCAGCAGTGGAGGGGAAACCTTC. Translated: CASSGGETF.

The rearrangement joins TRBV6-4 to TRBJ1-1; D gene uncertain. The CDR3 is 15 residues long. The ends were cut back, 7 bases at V and 5 bases at J, with 20 bases in the middle. Per the germline V gene, CDR1 is MRHNA and CDR2 is SNTAGT. CDR3 loop: CASKRSGNGDTEAFF. The CDR3 DNA reads as TGTGCCAGCAAAAGGTCTGGGAACGGAGATACTGAAGCTTTCTTT.

The chain carries TRBV5-1 and TRBJ1-1, with D tentatively TRBD1 (6 bases). V lost 4 bases to trimming and J lost 0 bases, with 10 bases between them. Germline CDR1 SGHRS, CDR2 YFSETQ. This CDR3 contains 14 residues. CDR3 region: CASSLRTVNTEAFF. CDR3 sequence (DNA): TGCGCCAGCAGCCTAAGGACAGTGAACACTGAAGCTTTCTTT.

This chain connects TRBV19 to TRBJ1-5; D perhaps matches TRBD1 (6 bases). Germline loops: CDR1 LNHDA, CDR2 SQIVND (reference sequence). The CDR3 runs to 19 residues. Deletions cut 3 bases from V and 6 bases from J, with 27 bases between. In DNA form, the CDR3 reads TGTGCCAGTAGTATCGACGCACTCCGGAACAGGGAAGGGGGTCAGCCCCAGCATTTT. This gives the protein CASSIDALRNREGGQPQHF.

The chain has TRBV7-3 and TRBJ1-1; possible D gene TRBD1, 5 bases. The germline V gene has CDR1 SGHTA and CDR2 FQGTGA. Trimming shortened V by 8 bases and J by 8 bases, and 18 bases separated the two germline ends. The CDR3 spans 13 residues. The CDR3: CASSPRGASEAFF. In nucleotides, the CDR3 is TGTGCCAGCTCTCCACGAGGGGCTTCAGAAGCTTTCTTT.

The chain couples TRBV19 to TRBJ2-5; D gene uncertain. Germline values: CDR1 LNHDA, CDR2 SQIVND (reference sequence). The CDR3 is 13 residues long. V was trimmed by 3 bases and J by 2 bases, leaving 7 bases between them. As DNA, the CDR3 is TGTGCCAGTAGTATCGGCCAGCAAGAGACCCAGTACTTC. As protein: CASSIGQQETQYF.

The chain is built from TRBV23-1 and TRBJ2-1; tentatively, D is TRBD1 (5 bases). TRBV23-1 is recorded as an ORF, its role being uncertain. V dropped 2 bases and J dropped 5 bases, with 25 bases sitting between them. The CDR3 totals 19 residues. CDR3 amino acids: CASSQPTCPDTIGHNEQFF. DNA for the CDR3: TGCGCCAGCAGTCAACCAACATGCCCGGACACAATAGGACACAATGAGCAGTTCTTC.

This CDR3 is CSASYPERENTEAFF. CDR3 bases: TGCAGTGCTAGTTATCCTGAGCGTGAGAACACTGAAGCTTTCTTT. The V call is TRBV20-1, the J call TRBJ1-1; D gene uncertain. Per germline, CDR1 DFQATT and CDR2 SNEGSKA (reference sequence). The CDR3 loop spans 15 amino acids. Trimming left V 3 bases short and J 1 base short, with 15 bases between.

The chain has TRBV6-5 and TRBJ1-6; TRBD1 matches 7 bases. The CDR3 spans 14 residues. Trimming removed 7 bases from V and 7 bases from J; junction bases left unmatched: 7. Germline CDR1 and CDR2: MNHEY and SVGAGI. The CDR3 region has the DNA TGTGCCAGCATTCCGACAGGGTTAAATTCACCCCTCCACTTT. Translation: CASIPTGLNSPLHF.

CDR3 residues: CAWSDMGLHEQYV. The CDR3 DNA sequence: TGTGCCTGGAGTGACATGGGCCTTCACGAGCAGTACGTC. This sequence joins TRBV30 and TRBJ2-7; D gene uncertain. With 1 base removed from V and 5 bases from J, the gap between germline ends came to 12 bases. This CDR3 is built from 13 residues. Germline-derived CDR1 and CDR2 are GTSNPN and SVGIG (reference sequence).

The chain couples TRBV29-1 to TRBJ2-2; 9 bases fit TRBD1. The CDR3 runs to 14 residues. The trim removed 2 bases at V and 5 bases at J, leaving 3 bases unmatched. In germline, CDR1 is SQVTM, CDR2 ANQGSEA. CDR3 sequence: CSVERQGGTGELFF. The CDR3, as DNA: TGCAGCGTTGAAAGACAGGGGGGTACCGGGGAGCTGTTTTTT.

The rearrangement links TRBV28 to TRBJ1-6; D gene unclear. Germline values: CDR1 MDHEN, CDR2 SYDVKM. With 8 bases removed from V and 9 bases from J, the gap between germline ends came to 14 bases. The CDR3 is made up of 13 amino acids. CDR3 sequence (DNA): TGTGCCAGCCATCCAGTGACCTTTTCACCCCTCCACTTT. This codes for CASHPVTFSPLHF.

CDR3 region: CASREGVSGYTF. For the CDR3, the DNA is TGTGCCAGCAGAGAGGGCGTGTCGGGCTACACCTTC. The rearrangement uses TRBV6-5 and TRBJ1-2; unclear D gene. V lost 6 bases, J lost 8 bases, and 13 bases lay in between. Germline values: CDR1 MNHEY, CDR2 SVGAGI. This CDR3 is 12 amino acids long.

The CDR3 reads CASSSERAIRPYEQYF. In DNA form, the CDR3 reads TGTGCCAGCAGCTCCGAGAGAGCCATAAGACCCTACGAGCAGTACTTC. The chain is built from TRBV7-9 and TRBJ2-7; no firm D call. The germline V and J ends were trimmed by 4 bases and 2 bases, with 18 bases remaining between them. This CDR3 is built from 16 residues. CDR1 SEHNR and CDR2 FQNEAQ come from the germline V gene (reference sequence).

V usage is TRBV6-6 and J usage is TRBJ1-5; D may be TRBD1 (5 bases). Trimming cost V 0 bases and J 16 bases, with 22 bases left between them. Per the germline V gene, CDR1 is MNHNY and CDR2 is SVGAGI (reference sequence). The CDR3 length is 15 residues. CDR3 sequence reads: CASSYSGPDSFNVHF. CDR3 coding DNA: TGTGCCAGCAGTTACTCGGGGCCCGATAGTTTTAACGTTCATTTT.

The chain couples TRBV29-1 to TRBJ1-5; D perhaps matches TRBD1 (5 bases). The CDR3 sequence is 14 residues long. Trimming shortened V by 0 bases and J by 4 bases, and 10 bases separated the two germline ends. Germline-derived CDR1 and CDR2 are SQVTM and ANQGSEA. This chain's CDR3 is CSVEDPGGNQPQHF. As DNA, the CDR3 is TGCAGCGTTGAAGATCCCGGGGGAAATCAGCCCCAGCATTTT.

The table lists this clone with a count of one. The rearrangement links TRBV4-2 to TRBJ2-7; unclear D gene. The CDR3 extends over 14 amino acids. Trimming removed 0 bases from V and 0 bases from J, with 6 bases in between. Per germline, CDR1 LGHNA and CDR2 YNFKEQ. Here the CDR3 reads CASSQEKCSYEQYV. The CDR3 DNA sequence: TGTGCCAGCAGCCAAGAAAAGTGCTCCTACGAGCAGTACGTC.

There are a few counts of this clone. The genes are TRBV6-2 or TRBV6-3 and TRBJ1-1; no clear D. V was clipped by 0 bases and J by 4 bases, with 3 bases between them. This CDR3 region has 12 residues. Germline V gene lookup returns CDR1 MNHEY and CDR2 SVGEGT. The CDR3: CASSYSSTEAFF. DNA of the CDR3: TGTGCCAGCAGTTACTCGAGCACTGAAGCTTTCTTT.

The J gene is TRBJ1-1, the V gene TRBV20-1; possible D gene TRBD1, 6 bases. V shed 3 bases and J shed 1 base, with 12 bases lying between them. Germline loops: CDR1 DFQATT, CDR2 SNEGSKA (reference sequence). The CDR3 covers 14 residues. The CDR3 DNA reads as TGCAGTGCTAGTAGGGGGTCTTGGAACACTGAAGCTTTCTTT. This gives the protein CSASRGSWNTEAFF.

The V and J genes are TRBV19 and TRBJ1-4; D gene uncertain. The CDR3 loop spans 15 amino acids. V lost 5 bases and J lost 0, with 10 bases in between. CDR1 is LNHDA and CDR2 is SQIVND in the germline V gene (reference sequence). The chain's CDR3 is CASSSITATNEKLFF. CDR3 nucleotide sequence: TGTGCCAGTAGTTCGATAACCGCAACTAATGAAAAACTGTTTTTT.

V and J are TRBV19 and TRBJ2-4; no reliable D call. The CDR3 spans 12 residues. Per germline, CDR1 LNHDA and CDR2 SQIVND (reference sequence). V lost 7 bases to trimming and J lost 1 base, with 5 bases between them. CDR3 loop: CASKEAKNIQYF. CDR3 nucleotide sequence: TGTGCCAGTAAGGAGGCCAAAAACATTCAGTACTTC.

Turning to this clone: The junction and the germline gene differ at one end; a read error may be behind it. The chain combines TRBV28 with TRBJ1-2; D is uncertain. The germline V gene has CDR1 MDHEN and CDR2 SYDVKM. The CDR3 length is 12 residues. The CDR3 bases are TGTGCCAGCAGCTTATTCGGGTCTGGCTACACCTTC. Its protein is CASSLFGSGYTF.

This clone has more than one count but fewer than ten. The chain uses TRBV25-1 and TRBJ1-2; TRBD1 aligns across 7 bases. The CDR3 is made up of 14 amino acids. Germline V gene lookup returns CDR1 MGHDK and CDR2 SYGVNS. V was pared by 3 bases and J by 7 bases, with 8 bases of the junction left unmatched. This chain's CDR3 is CASSDFRQGGGYTF. In DNA form, the CDR3 reads TGTGCCAGCAGTGACTTTCGACAGGGTGGTGGCTACACCTTC.

This chain joins TRBV6-6 and TRBJ1-2; tentatively, D is TRBD1 (6 bases). Looked up from germline, CDR1 is MNHNY and CDR2 is SVGAGI (reference sequence). CDR3 size: 14 residues. V was clipped by 2 bases and J by 4 bases, with 11 bases between them. CDR3 residues: CASSYPGVGYGYTF. DNA for the CDR3: TGTGCCAGCAGTTACCCAGGGGTGGGCTATGGCTACACCTTC.

The chain recombines TRBV29-1 with TRBJ2-1; 9 nucleotides align to TRBD2. The CDR3 has 14 amino acids. Looked up from germline, CDR1 is SQVTM and CDR2 is ANQGSEA. Trimming at V came to 5 bases and at J to 3 bases, leaving 5 bases not matched to a gene. CDR3 in amino acids: CSVSLAGRYNEQFF. In DNA form, the CDR3 reads TGCAGCGTTTCCCTAGCGGGACGCTACAATGAGCAGTTCTTC.

The gene calls are TRBV19 and TRBJ2-3, with 9 bases matching TRBD2. V was pared by 6 bases and J by 6 bases, with 13 bases of the junction left unmatched. Germline V gene lookup returns CDR1 LNHDA and CDR2 SQIVND (reference sequence). The CDR3 is 16 residues long. The CDR3 protein is CASSPAGGYISDTQYF. The CDR3 DNA follows: TGTGCCAGTAGCCCCGCGGGGGGGTACATCTCGGATACGCAGTATTTT.

The gene calls are TRBV9 and TRBJ2-7, with 8 nucleotides matching TRBD1. V was clipped by 3 bases and J by 1 base; unmatched bases: 12. This CDR3 has 17 amino acids. The germline V gene encodes CDR1 SGDLS and CDR2 YYNGEE. The CDR3 region has the DNA TGTGCCAGCAGCGCACCCGCGGACAGGGTATGGTCCTACGAGCAGTACGTC. Translated: CASSAPADRVWSYEQYV.

The CDR3 here is CASSRLAVQETQYF. CDR3 coding DNA: TGTGCCAGCAGCAGACTAGCGGTGCAAGAGACCCAGTACTTC. V usage is TRBV6-2 or TRBV6-3 and J usage is TRBJ2-5, with 9 bases aligning to TRBD2. CDR1 and CDR2 from the germline V gene are MNHEY and SVGEGT. The V and J ends lost 6 bases and 2 bases, in that order; junction bases with no gene match: 4. This CDR3 is built from 14 residues.